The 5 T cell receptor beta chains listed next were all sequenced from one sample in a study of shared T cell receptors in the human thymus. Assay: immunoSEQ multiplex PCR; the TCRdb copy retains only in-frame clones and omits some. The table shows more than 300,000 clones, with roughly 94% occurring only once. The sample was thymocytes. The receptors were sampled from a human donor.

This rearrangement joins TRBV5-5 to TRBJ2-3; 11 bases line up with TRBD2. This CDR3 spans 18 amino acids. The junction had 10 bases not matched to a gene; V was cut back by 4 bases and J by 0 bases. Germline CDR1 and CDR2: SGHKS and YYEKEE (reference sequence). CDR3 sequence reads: CASSPPGLAGPSTDTQYF. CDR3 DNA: TGTGCCAGCAGCCCCCCCGGACTAGCGGGTCCTAGCACAGATACGCAGTATTTT.

CDR3: CASSEGHEQYF. Here the CDR3 DNA reads TGTGCCAGCAGTGAAGGGCACGAGCAGTACTTC. The rearrangement joins TRBV6-1 to TRBJ2-7; D is unresolved. V gave up 1 base and J gave up 5 bases, with 3 bases separating them. The CDR3 is made up of 11 amino acids. CDR1 MNHNS and CDR2 SASEGT come from the germline V gene.

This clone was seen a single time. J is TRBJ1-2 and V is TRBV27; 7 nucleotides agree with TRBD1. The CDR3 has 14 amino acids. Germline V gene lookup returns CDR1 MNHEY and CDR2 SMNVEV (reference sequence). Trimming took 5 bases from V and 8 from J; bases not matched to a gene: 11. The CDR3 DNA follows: TGTGCCAGCAGTGGAGGGGGCCTTAGTGGGGGCTACACCTTC. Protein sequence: CASSGGGLSGGYTF.

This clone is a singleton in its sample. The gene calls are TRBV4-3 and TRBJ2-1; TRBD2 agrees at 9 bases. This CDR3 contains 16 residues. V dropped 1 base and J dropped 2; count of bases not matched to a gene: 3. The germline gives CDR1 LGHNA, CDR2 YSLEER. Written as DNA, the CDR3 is TGCGCCAGCAGCCAAGCGAGCGGGAGGACCTACAATGAGCAGTTCTTC. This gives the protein CASSQASGRTYNEQFF.

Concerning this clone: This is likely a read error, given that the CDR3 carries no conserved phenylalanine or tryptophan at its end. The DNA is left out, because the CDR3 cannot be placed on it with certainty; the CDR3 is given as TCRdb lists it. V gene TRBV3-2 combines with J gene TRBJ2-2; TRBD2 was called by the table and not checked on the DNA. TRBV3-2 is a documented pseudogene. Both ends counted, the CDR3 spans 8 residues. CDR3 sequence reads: CASSQDPK.